This T cell receptor (beta chain) was retrieved from a study of early T cells in non-severe SARS-CoV-2 infection. Looking at the study overall: Sequencing of bulk RNA from unsorted whole blood was done, without chain pairing. General study findings and limits: A preference for anti-spike CD8 responses marked VDJdb matching, which missed private and CD4 specificities.

This CDR3 region has 14 residues. V was cut by 3 bases and J by 9 bases, with 17 bases left in between. Each cDNA molecule carried a unique molecular identifier. TCRdb fed the 5' RACE reads into MiXCR, producing one record per CDR3 protein. The sample lists 70,000 or so distinct CDR3 sequences; 9.5% to 13% were seen once. A remark on this clonotype: As yet, its antigen is unknown.

The chain combines TRBV12-3 or TRBV12-4 with TRBJ2-5; D is possibly TRBD1 or TRBD2 (7 bases each). The receptor was isolated from an adult who was a healthcare worker with PCR-confirmed SARS-CoV-2 infection or an uninfected control (not recorded which). Sequenced here: whole blood, sampled at baseline. DNA of the CDR3: TGTGCCAGCAGTTTTGGGCAGGGGGGGCAGGCCCAGTACTTC. Its translation: CASSFGQGGQAQYF.